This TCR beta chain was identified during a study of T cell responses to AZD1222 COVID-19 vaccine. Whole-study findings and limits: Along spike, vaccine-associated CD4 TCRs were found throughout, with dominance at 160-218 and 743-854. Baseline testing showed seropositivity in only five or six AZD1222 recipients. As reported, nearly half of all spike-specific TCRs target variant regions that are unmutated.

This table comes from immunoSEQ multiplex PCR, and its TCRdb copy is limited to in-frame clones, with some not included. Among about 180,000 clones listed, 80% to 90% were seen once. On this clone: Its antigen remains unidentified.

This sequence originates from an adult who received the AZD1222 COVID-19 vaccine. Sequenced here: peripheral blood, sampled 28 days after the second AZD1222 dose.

CDR3 sequence (DNA): TGTGCCACCAGCAGAGAAATCGGGGGGAAGGCGCCCCTCCACTTT. Translation gives CATSREIGGKAPLHF. The genes are TRBV15 and TRBJ1-6; D might be TRBD1 (5 bases). Germline CDR1 LNHNV, CDR2 YYDKDF (reference sequence). Trimming left V 0 bases short and J 13 bases short, with 16 bases between. CDR3 size: 15 residues.